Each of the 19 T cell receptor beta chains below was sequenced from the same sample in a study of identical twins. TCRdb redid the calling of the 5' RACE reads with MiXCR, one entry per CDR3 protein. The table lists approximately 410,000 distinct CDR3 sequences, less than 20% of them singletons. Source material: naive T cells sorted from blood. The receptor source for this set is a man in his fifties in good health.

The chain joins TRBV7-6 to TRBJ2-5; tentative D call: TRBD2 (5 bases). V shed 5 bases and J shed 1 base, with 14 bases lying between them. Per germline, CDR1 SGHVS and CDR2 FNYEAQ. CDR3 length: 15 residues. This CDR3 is CASSKGLLVQETQYF. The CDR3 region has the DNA TGTGCCAGCAGCAAAGGACTCCTGGTCCAAGAGACCCAGTACTTC.

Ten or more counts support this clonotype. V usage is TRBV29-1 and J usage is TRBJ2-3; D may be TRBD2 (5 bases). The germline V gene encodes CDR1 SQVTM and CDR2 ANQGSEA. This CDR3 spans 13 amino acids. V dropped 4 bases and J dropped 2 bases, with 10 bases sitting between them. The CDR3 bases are TGCAGCGTTGGTCCGGGGAACACAGATACGCAGTATTTT. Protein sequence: CSVGPGNTDTQYF.

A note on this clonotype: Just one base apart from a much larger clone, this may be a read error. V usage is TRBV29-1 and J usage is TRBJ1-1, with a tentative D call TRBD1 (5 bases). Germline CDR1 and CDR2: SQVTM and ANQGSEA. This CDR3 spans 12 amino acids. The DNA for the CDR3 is TGCAGCGTCAACCAAGGGGCCCCTGAAGCTTACTTT. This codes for CSVNQGAPEAYF.

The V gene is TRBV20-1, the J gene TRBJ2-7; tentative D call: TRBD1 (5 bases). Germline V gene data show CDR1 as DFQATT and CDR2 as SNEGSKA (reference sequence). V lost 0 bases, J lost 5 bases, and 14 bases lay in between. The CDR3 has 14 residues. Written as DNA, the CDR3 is TGCAGTGCTAGAGATCTGGCGACAGAAGACGAGCAGTACTTC. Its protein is CSARDLATEDEQYF.

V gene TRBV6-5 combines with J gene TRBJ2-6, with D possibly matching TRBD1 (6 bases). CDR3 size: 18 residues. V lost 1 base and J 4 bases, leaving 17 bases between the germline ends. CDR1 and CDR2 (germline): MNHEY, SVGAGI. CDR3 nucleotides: TGTGCCAGCAGTTACTTCGGGACACCCTGGCGAGGGGCCAACGTCCTGACTTTC. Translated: CASSYFGTPWRGANVLTF.

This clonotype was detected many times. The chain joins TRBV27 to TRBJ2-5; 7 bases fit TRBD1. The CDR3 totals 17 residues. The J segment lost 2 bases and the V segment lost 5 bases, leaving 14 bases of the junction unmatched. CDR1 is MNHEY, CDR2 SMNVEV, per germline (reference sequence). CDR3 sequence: CASSVTSLTGPQETQYF. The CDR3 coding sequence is TGTGCCAGCAGTGTCACCTCCTTGACAGGGCCACAAGAGACCCAGTACTTC.

The CDR3 loop reads CASRWTAGELFF. For the CDR3, the DNA is TGTGCCAGCAGGTGGACAGCCGGGGAGCTGTTTTTT. The V gene is TRBV12-3 or TRBV12-4, the J gene TRBJ2-2; D is perhaps TRBD1 (6 bases). The V end was cut by 6 bases, the J end by 6 bases, with 8 bases between. The CDR3 sequence is 12 residues long.

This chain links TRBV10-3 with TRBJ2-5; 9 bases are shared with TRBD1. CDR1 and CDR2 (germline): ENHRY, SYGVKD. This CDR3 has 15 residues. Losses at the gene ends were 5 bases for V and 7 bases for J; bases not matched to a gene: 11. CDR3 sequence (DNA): TGTGCCATCAGTTCACACCCCGGGACAGGGTCGACCCAGTACTTC. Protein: CAISSHPGTGSTQYF.

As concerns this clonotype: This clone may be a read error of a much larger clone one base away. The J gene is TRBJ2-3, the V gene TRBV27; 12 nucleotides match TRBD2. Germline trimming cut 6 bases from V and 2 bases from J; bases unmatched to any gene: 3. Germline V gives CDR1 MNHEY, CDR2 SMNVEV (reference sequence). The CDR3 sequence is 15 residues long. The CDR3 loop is CASSPSGRVTDTQYF. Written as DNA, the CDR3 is TGTGCCAGCAGCCCTAGCGGGAGGGTCACAGATACGCAGTATTTT.

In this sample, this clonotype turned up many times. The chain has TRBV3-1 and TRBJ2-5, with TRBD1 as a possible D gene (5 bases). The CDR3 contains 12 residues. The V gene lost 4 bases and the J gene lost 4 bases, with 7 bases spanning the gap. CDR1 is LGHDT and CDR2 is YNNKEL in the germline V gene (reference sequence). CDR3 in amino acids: CASSRQSETQYF. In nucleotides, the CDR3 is TGTGCCAGCAGCCGACAGTCAGAGACCCAGTACTTC.

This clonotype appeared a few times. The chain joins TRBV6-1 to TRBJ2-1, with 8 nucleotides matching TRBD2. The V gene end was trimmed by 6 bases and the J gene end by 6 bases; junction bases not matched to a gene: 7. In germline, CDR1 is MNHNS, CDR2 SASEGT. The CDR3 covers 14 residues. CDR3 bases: TGTGCCAGCAGCCCAGCGGGAGAAATCAATGAGCAGTTCTTC. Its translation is CASSPAGEINEQFF.

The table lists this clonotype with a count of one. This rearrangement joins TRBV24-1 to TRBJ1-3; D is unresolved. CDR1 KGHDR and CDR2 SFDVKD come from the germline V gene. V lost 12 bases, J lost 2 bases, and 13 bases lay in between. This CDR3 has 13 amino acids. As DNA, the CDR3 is TGTGCCCCCTGGAGGGAGGCTGGAAACACCATATATTTT. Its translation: CAPWREAGNTIYF.

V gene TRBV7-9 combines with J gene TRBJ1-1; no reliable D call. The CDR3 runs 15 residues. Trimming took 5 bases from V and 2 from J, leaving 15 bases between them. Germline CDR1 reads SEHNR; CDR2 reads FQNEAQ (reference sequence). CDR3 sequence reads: CASSGMQRLNTEAFF. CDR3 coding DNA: TGTGCCAGCAGCGGCATGCAGCGGCTAAACACTGAAGCTTTCTTT.

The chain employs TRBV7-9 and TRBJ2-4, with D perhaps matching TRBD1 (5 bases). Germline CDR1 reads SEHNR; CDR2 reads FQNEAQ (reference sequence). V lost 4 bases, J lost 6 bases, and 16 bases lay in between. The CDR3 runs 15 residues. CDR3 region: CASSSTGYQGNIQYF. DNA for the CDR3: TGTGCCAGCAGCTCGACCGGCTACCAGGGAAACATTCAGTACTTC.

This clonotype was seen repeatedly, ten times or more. Here the CDR3 reads CASSTGHQEKLFF. Here the CDR3 DNA reads TGTGCCAGCAGTACGGGACACCAGGAAAAACTGTTTTTT. The rearrangement uses TRBV12-3 or TRBV12-4 and TRBJ1-4, with TRBD1 as a possible D gene (6 bases). V lost 5 bases, J lost 8 bases, and 12 bases lay in between. The CDR3 totals 13 residues.

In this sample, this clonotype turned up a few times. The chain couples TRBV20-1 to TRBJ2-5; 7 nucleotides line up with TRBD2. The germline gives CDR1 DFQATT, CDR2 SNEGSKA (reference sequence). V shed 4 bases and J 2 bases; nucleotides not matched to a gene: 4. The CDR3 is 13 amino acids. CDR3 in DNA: TGCAGTGCTACTGGGGAGGGGCAAGAGACCCAGTACTTC. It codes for CSATGEGQETQYF.

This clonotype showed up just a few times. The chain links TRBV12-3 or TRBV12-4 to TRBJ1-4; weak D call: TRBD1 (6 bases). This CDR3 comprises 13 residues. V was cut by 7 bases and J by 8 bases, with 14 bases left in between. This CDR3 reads CASTTGLGEKLFF. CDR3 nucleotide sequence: TGTGCCAGCACCACAGGGTTAGGAGAAAAACTGTTTTTT.

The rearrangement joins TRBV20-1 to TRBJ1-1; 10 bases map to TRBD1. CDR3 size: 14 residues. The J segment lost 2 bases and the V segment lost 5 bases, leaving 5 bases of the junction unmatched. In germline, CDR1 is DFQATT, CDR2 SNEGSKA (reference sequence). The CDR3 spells CSAAWTGGNTEAFF. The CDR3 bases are TGCAGTGCTGCTTGGACAGGGGGTAACACTGAAGCTTTCTTT.

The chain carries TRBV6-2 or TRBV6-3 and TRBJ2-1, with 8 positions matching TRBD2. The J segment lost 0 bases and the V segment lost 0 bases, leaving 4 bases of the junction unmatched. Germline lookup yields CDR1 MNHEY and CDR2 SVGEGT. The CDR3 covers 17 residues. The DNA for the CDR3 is TGTGCCAGCAGTTACTCTATAGCGGGGAGCTCCTACAATGAGCAGTTCTTC. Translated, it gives CASSYSIAGSSYNEQFF.